This T cell receptor beta chain came from a study of T cell responses to AZD1222 COVID-19 vaccine. Study results and limitations: Every sample of the repertoires postdated the peak T cell response. Increased Spike-specific TCR breadth and depth were observed after two AZD1222 doses.

The CDR3 is 14 residues long. Germline values: CDR1 LNHDA, CDR2 SQIVND (reference sequence). Trimming took off 10 bases at V and 4 bases at J, with 19 bases between the two ends. Some clones are missing from TCRdb's copy, which holds only in-frame ones; the method was immunoSEQ multiplex PCR. The sample consists of about 86,000 clones, approximately 90% of them appearing once. For this clone: Its antigen remains unknown.

The starting material was peripheral blood, obtained on day 0 of AZD1222 vaccination. This sequence joins TRBV19 and TRBJ1-2; D unresolved. The origin of this receptor is an adult in good health. The CDR3 is CATQTPTTSYGYTF. The CDR3 DNA reads TGTGCCACCCAAACCCCGACCACCAGCTATGGCTACACCTTC.